The rows below give T cell receptor beta chains drawn from one sample of a study of patients and donors after allogeneic stem cell transplantation. One entry per CDR3 protein results from TCRdb running MiXCR on the RT-PCR reads. This table holds 200,000 to 250,000 distinct CDR3 sequences, less than 15% found once. Sequenced material: blood, either unsorted or a sorted T cell fraction (not recorded which). The receptors were sampled from a human donor who was either an allogeneic HSCT recipient or a stem cell or donor lymphocyte infusion donor (not recorded which). It is not recorded whose cells these are; they may come from a transplant donor. CDR3s include the opening cysteine and the closing phenylalanine or tryptophan. Clone size is stated in some rows and not others, as once, few, many or a class when expanded.

>TRBV11-3|TRBJ1-5|15|NA
CASSLVVHSNQPQHF
>TRBV6-2/TRBV6-3|TRBJ1-5|13|NA
CASSYRRNQPQHF
>TRBV3-1|TRBJ2-5|15|NA
CASSQDSLAAETQYF
>TRBV6-1|TRBJ1-4|14|NA
CASRRTGRDEKLFF
>TRBV12-3/TRBV12-4|TRBJ1-5|15|many
CASSLVGGLGQPQHF
>TRBV2|TRBJ2-7|17|NA
CASSEAIGQGNSYEQYF
>TRBV19|TRBJ1-3|10|NA
CASSRNTIYF
>TRBV6-1|TRBJ1-4|15|few
CASSPRTATNEKLFF
>TRBV18|TRBJ1-1|13|many
CASNQGPDTEAFF
>TRBV20-1|TRBJ2-1|13|few
CSALRSRSNEQFF
>TRBV10-3|TRBJ1-2|14|few
CAISDRPSRGGYTF
>TRBV7-6|TRBJ2-2|16|many
CASSPMGDRGTGELFF
>TRBV24-1|TRBJ1-5|13|many
CATSIALGQPQHF
>TRBV9|TRBJ2-7|15|many
CASSPLRDPLDEQYF
>TRBV29-1|TRBJ1-2|13|NA
CSVSGTENYGYTF
>TRBV6-5|TRBJ1-4|13|few
CASSNWDSEKLFF
>TRBV7-8|TRBJ2-7|14|many
CASSLEWATYEQYF
>TRBV5-1|TRBJ2-1|15|NA
CASSFPMSSYNEQFF
>TRBV3-1|TRBJ2-2|15|NA
CASSSIRRNTGELFF
>TRBV19|TRBJ1-1|12|few
CASTAMNTEAFF
>TRBV19|TRBJ2-1|16|few
CATNKDGVGTYNEQFF
>TRBV5-4|TRBJ1-1|14|many
CASSRTTMNTEAFF
>TRBV5-1|TRBJ1-2|15|few
CASGTGQLANYGYTF
>TRBV20-1|TRBJ2-1|15|NA
CSAKREGPTDNEQFF
>TRBV28|TRBJ1-4|14|NA
CASRATGGNEKLFF
>TRBV4-2|TRBJ1-1|14|NA
CASSKDRGTTEAFF